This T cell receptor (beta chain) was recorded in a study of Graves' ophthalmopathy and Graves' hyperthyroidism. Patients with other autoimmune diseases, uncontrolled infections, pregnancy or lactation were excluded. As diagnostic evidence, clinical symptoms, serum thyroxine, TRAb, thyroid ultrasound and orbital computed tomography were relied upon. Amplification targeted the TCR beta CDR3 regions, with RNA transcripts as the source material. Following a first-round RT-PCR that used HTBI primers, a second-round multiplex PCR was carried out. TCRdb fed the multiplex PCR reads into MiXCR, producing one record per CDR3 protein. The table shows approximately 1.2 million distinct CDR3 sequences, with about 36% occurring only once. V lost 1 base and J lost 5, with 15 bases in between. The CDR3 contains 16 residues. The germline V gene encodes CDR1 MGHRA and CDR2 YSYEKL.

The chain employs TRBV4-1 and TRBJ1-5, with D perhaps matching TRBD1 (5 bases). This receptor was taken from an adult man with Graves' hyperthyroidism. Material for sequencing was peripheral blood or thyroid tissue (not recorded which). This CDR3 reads CASSQVRDGKDQPQHF. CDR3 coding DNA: TGCGCCAGCAGCCAAGTCCGGGACGGTAAAGATCAGCCCCAGCATTTT.